This T cell receptor beta chain was recovered during a study of regulatory T cells in long-lasting Graves disease (dated by TCRdb to about 2021). Some background on the complete study: In the newly diagnosed Graves' disease group, patients had been taking antithyroid drugs for less than 3 months. This study used TCR sequencing and RNA sequencing of peripheral blood to compare persistent Graves' disease patients against newly diagnosed Graves' disease patients. A total of some 33 samples were covered by TCR sequencing, comprising approximately 13 persistent and around 20 newly diagnosed Graves' disease patients. The study was conducted in China and was registered as a clinical trial.

General study outcomes and caveats: Only peripheral blood was studied, because thyroid tissue, the primary lesion, was inaccessible. Sequencing and analysis were restricted to the TCR beta chain. The authors noted that the small sample size was a limitation that may lower accuracy. Persistent Graves' disease patients showed lower TCR Shannon entropy and fewer highly expanded clones than newly diagnosed patients, suggesting clonal expansion. Persistent disease showed preferential use of TRBV28, TRBJ1-2 and TRBJ2-5, whereas newly diagnosed disease favored TRBV20-1 and TRBJ2-1. More public clonotypes were shared among persistent patients (roughly 2,700) than among newly diagnosed patients (more than 900).

Receptor libraries were prepared by multiplex PCR. Sequencing instrument: Illumina HiSeq 4000. iRepertoire HTBI primers and Arm-PCR amplification of CDR3 regions were used to construct TCR beta libraries. PCR products were gel purified before sequencing. The study's processing was this. A total of roughly 65 TRBV and under 15 TRBJ segments were identified across samples and were used for gene usage analysis of CDR3 amino acid clonotypes. Filtered high-quality paired reads were merged into contigs using COPE and FqMerger. Contigs were aligned with BLAST to IMGT TRBV, TRBD and TRBJ reference genes, and CDR3 was defined per IMGT. Any clonotype with a frequency above 0.1% was classified as a highly expanded clone. Shannon entropy served as the measure of repertoire diversity, while the Gini coefficient captured V-J evenness. Clonotypes shared by more than one individual were considered public. Clones were called with MiXCR by TCRdb after fastp trimmed the public reads at Q25, and only in-frame beta chains were retained. Each CDR3 protein gets just one entry, which takes the most common genes and DNA from the rows behind it. The V and J calls come from TCRdb's annotation, not from the publication. The sample data list around 450,000 distinct CDR3 sequences, and 15% of these were observed just once. The ten largest clonotypes hold about 8.3% of the sample.

There are 13 amino acids in the CDR3, from cysteine to phenylalanine inclusive. The entry retains the CDR3 DNA only, 39 bases that are in frame from base 1. Cut back by 6 bases and 1 base, the V and J ends lie 7 bases apart. Read against the paper, the sample's time point label means: newly diagnosed GD, antithyroid drugs for less than 3 months. RNA was extracted from PBMCs in TRIzol for both TCR sequencing and RNA sequencing. The diagnosis of Graves' disease was made according to American Thyroid Association guidelines. Patients were recruited from an endocrinology department in Xi'an, China. From each patient, about 9 milliliters of peripheral blood was collected into an EDTA anticoagulant tube. Ficoll Paque Plus density gradient separation was used to isolate PBMCs, and no further T cell sorting was done. RNA quality was checked with an Agilent 2100 Bioanalyzer and agarose gel, and concentration with a NanoDrop 2000.

This clonotype has at least ten counts. Its antigen remains undetermined. One base away there is no much larger clone; base qualities are not given. Another study also made use of these data, one on T cells in Graves' hyperthyroidism and ophthalmopathy. The other study reports the following: A patient counted as having stable Graves' hyperthyroidism if no progression to ophthalmopathy occurred over 18 months of follow-up. Hyperthyroidism patients were aged 18 to 65 years and newly diagnosed, with disease duration of less than 2 months. Exclusion was applied to patients with uncontrolled infections, other autoimmune diseases, pregnancy or lactation. Diagnoses relied on clinical symptoms, serum thyroxine and TRAb, thyroid ultrasound and orbital computed tomography. The first round of RT-PCR for the TCR CDR3 was performed with the HTBI primer set and the Qiagen OneStep RT-PCR kit. Most expanded thyroid clonotypes (frequency above 0.001) were also found in blood, which suggests that blood repertoires may mirror thyroid immune responses. In cross-validation, a model built on a 13 V-J signature told ophthalmopathy apart from stable hyperthyroidism with approximately 90% sensitivity and roughly 83% specificity, and in testing the same model reached 80%/75%. During validation, the model predicted progression to ophthalmopathy a median of roughly 7.1 months ahead of onset, with approximately 70% sensitivity and 72% to 80% specificity. TCR V-J signatures able to tell the groups apart were searched for in a discovery cohort of about a hundred patients, of whom more than 40 had Graves' ophthalmopathy and 57 had stable Graves' hyperthyroidism. Whether ophthalmopathy could be predicted prospectively was tested in an independent validation cohort made up of some 20 hyperthyroidism patients plus 17 patients who later progressed to ophthalmopathy. For training and testing, the 100 or so patients in the discovery cohort were randomly divided in a 7:3 ratio. Thyroid tissue and blood T-cell repertoires from six Graves' hyperthyroidism patients were also compared in the study. After sampling, hyperthyroidism patients received methimazole starting at 30 mg daily, and ophthalmopathy patients received high-dose intravenous methylprednisolone. Libraries were constructed in a second round of multiplex PCR, after which size selection and purification were carried out. Paired-end sequencing of the libraries was performed with 100 bp reads on an Illumina HiSeq2000. SOAPnuke was used to process the raw data, removing reads that contained adapters or uncalled bases, had a mean Phred below 15, or lacked an exact match to the constant primer or identifier. High-quality paired reads were merged using COPE v1.2.5, and each unique nucleotide sequence was defined as a clonotype. MiTCR v1.1 was used to align clonotypes to the IMGT TRBV, TRBD and TRBJ reference segments. The analysis included only V-J combinations with a frequency above 0.0001, which together covered more than 99% of the repertoires. The TCS score was defined as the ratio of F50 (clonal expansion) to E x V (chaos), calculated using BLOSUM62-based TCRdist between CDR3 peptides within each V-J. Welch's t-statistics and random forest reduced 450 to 600 V-J features to 13, which were used in a naive Bayes classifier (R e1071). No statistical method was used to set the sample size in advance, and investigators knew the group allocation. The paper describes TCR Vbeta CDR3 sequencing of 140 or so peripheral blood samples, made up of 43 ophthalmopathy patients, some 76 hyperthyroidism patients and some 17 progressor patients.

The receptor's source is a middle-aged woman with Graves disease. Donor details come from another sample of the same person, matched by shared clones. The chain links TRBV12-3 or TRBV12-4 with TRBJ1-5; the D segment cannot be called with confidence. This material consisted of peripheral blood mononuclear cells (PBMCs), taken at new diagnosis, from a patient treated with antithyroid drugs. The CDR3 region: CASRPDSNQPQHF. The DNA sequence reads TGTGCCAGCAGACCAGACAGCAATCAGCCCCAGCATTTT.